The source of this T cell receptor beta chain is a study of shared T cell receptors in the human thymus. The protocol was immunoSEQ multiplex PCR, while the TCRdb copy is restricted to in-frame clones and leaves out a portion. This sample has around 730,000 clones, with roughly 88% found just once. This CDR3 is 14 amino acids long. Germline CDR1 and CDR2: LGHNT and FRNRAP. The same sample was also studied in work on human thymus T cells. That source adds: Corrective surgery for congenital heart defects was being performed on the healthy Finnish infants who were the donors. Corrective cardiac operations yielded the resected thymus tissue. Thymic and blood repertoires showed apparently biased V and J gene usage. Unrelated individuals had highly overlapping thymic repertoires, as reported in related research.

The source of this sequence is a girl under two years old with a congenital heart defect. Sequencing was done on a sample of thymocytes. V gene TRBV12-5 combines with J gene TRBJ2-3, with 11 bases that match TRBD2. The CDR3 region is CATTIAGGTDTQYF. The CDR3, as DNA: TGTGCCACCACGATAGCGGGGGGGACAGATACGCAGTATTTT.